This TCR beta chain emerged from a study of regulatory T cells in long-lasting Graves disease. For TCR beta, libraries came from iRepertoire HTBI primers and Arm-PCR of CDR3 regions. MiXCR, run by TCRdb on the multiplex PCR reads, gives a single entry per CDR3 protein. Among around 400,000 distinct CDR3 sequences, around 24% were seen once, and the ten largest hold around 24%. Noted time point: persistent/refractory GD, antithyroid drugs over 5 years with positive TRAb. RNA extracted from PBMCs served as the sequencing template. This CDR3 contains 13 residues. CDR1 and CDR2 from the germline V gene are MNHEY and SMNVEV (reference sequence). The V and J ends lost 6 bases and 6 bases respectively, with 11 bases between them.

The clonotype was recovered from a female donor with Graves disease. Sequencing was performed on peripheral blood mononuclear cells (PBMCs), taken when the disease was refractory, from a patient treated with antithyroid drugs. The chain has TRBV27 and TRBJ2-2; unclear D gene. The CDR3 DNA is TGTGCCAGCAGCAACCTGATGGCCGGGGAGCTGTTTTTT. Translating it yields CASSNLMAGELFF.